These 31 T cell receptor beta chains were sequenced from one sample in a study of T cells in Graves' hyperthyroidism and ophthalmopathy. Researchers took RNA transcripts and amplified the TCR beta CDR3 regions from them. Initially, a first-round RT-PCR of the TCR CDR3 employed the HTBI primer set. TCRdb ran MiXCR on the multiplex PCR reads and lists one entry per CDR3 protein. The sample shows approximately 370,000 distinct CDR3 sequences, approximately 18% of them seen only once. The material sequenced was blood. These receptors were obtained from a woman aged 25-40 years with Graves' hyperthyroidism that later progressed to Graves' ophthalmopathy.

In its sample, this clonotype was seen many times. The chain links TRBV5-1 to TRBJ1-1; D not resolved. This CDR3 is built from 14 residues. CDR1 and CDR2 from the germline V gene are SGHRS and YFSETQ. V lost 4 bases, J lost 0 bases, and 10 bases lay in between. The CDR3 DNA is TGCGCCAGCAGCATACCGGACCTGAACACTGAAGCTTTCTTT. This encodes CASSIPDLNTEAFF.

The sample holds many counts of this clonotype. The gene calls are TRBV11-2 and TRBJ2-2, with unresolved D. V was trimmed by 4 bases and J by 2 bases, leaving 8 bases between them. This CDR3 contains 14 residues. Germline CDR1 SGHAT, CDR2 FQNNGV. Here the CDR3 reads CASSSLTNTGELFF. In nucleotides, the CDR3 is TGTGCCAGCAGCTCCCTGACAAACACCGGGGAGCTGTTTTTT.

This clonotype was observed at least ten times. The CDR3 DNA is TGTGCCAGCAGCCAAGGACTAGGGTCCCACGAGCAGTACTTC. This codes for CASSQGLGSHEQYF. The V call is TRBV3-1, the J call TRBJ2-7, with D perhaps matching TRBD2 (6 bases). In germline, CDR1 is LGHDT, CDR2 YNNKEL (reference sequence). CDR3 length: 14 residues. V lost 1 base to trimming and J lost 5 bases, with 12 bases between them.

CDR3 bases: TGTGCCAGCAGTTTGGAGGCAGGGTGGTACGAGCAGTACTTC. This sequence encodes CASSLEAGWYEQYF. The chain employs TRBV28 and TRBJ2-7; D possibly matches TRBD1 or TRBD2 (5 bases each). From germline, CDR1 is MDHEN and CDR2 SYDVKM. V lost 3 bases and J 4 bases, leaving 13 bases between the germline ends. This CDR3 is 14 amino acids long.

This clonotype was seen many times. CDR3 bases: TGTGCCAGCAGTAACGGCCAGACAGTAAATCAGCCCCAGCATTTT. Translated: CASSNGQTVNQPQHF. The chain links TRBV6-1 to TRBJ1-5; the D gene is possibly TRBD1 (5 bases). CDR1 is MNHNS, CDR2 SASEGT, per germline. This CDR3 has 15 amino acids. The V end was cut by 5 bases, the J end by 4 bases, with 15 bases between.

Written as DNA, the CDR3 is TGTGCCACCAGCACCGAGGACAGGGCTGGAGGAAACACCATATATTTT. Amino acid sequence: CATSTEDRAGGNTIYF. The V and J genes are TRBV15 and TRBJ1-3; 8 positions agree with TRBD1. V shed 4 bases and J 4 bases; nucleotides not matched to a gene: 9. Looked up from germline, CDR1 is LNHNV and CDR2 is YYDKDF (reference sequence). This CDR3 region has 16 residues.

This clonotype was observed a handful of times. V is TRBV30 and J is TRBJ1-4, with TRBD1 matching over 10 bases. Germline-derived CDR1 and CDR2 are GTSNPN and SVGIG (reference sequence). V lost 1 base, J lost 7 bases, and 6 bases stayed unmatched. The CDR3 spans 15 residues. The CDR3 DNA reads as TGTGCCTGGAGTGCAGGACAGGGGGTCGTTGAAAAACTGTTTTTT. Translated, it gives CAWSAGQGVVEKLFF. The full variable domain, with the rest looked up from reference TRBV30 and TRBJ1-4, is SQTIHQWPATLVQPVGSPLSLECTVEGTSNPNLYWYRQAAGRGLQLLFYSVGIGQISSEVPQNLSASRPQDRQFILSSKKLLLSDSGFYLCAWSAGQGVVEKLFFGSGTQLSVL.

The chain has TRBV20-1 and TRBJ2-2; D not resolved. This CDR3 region has 12 residues. Germline loops: CDR1 DFQATT, CDR2 SNEGSKA (reference sequence). V lost 5 bases and J lost 5, with 9 bases in between. The DNA for the CDR3 is TGCAGTGCTCCTCGACAAACCGGGGAGCTGTTTTTT. Residues: CSAPRQTGELFF.

This clonotype occurred many times. J is TRBJ1-5 and V is TRBV27; D uncertain. The CDR3 runs 14 residues. Per germline, CDR1 MNHEY and CDR2 SMNVEV (reference sequence). V was trimmed by 6 bases and J by 4 bases, leaving 13 bases between them. CDR3 loop: CASSPGSKNQPQHF. CDR3 DNA: TGTGCCAGCAGCCCCGGGTCAAAAAATCAGCCCCAGCATTTT.

There are many counts of this clonotype. The V and J genes are TRBV5-1 and TRBJ2-3; TRBD2 agrees at 9 bases. Germline V CDR1 and CDR2: SGHRS, YFSETQ. CDR3 length equals 17 residues. Germline trimming cut 5 bases from V and 2 bases from J; bases unmatched to any gene: 12. CDR3 residues: CASRRGGGVTSTDTQYF. The CDR3, as DNA: TGCGCCAGCAGACGGGGCGGGGGGGTCACTTCCACAGATACGCAGTATTTT.

This clonotype was found many times. The chain carries TRBV10-2 and TRBJ1-6; TRBD1 agrees at 9 bases. Germline values: CDR1 WSHSY, CDR2 SAAADI. With 8 bases clipped from V and 8 bases from J, the junction kept 13 bases outside the gene matches. The CDR3 spans 16 residues. CDR3 sequence: CASRSSWTGVYSPLHF. The CDR3 DNA sequence: TGCGCCAGCCGATCTTCCTGGACAGGGGTGTATTCACCCCTCCACTTT.

This clonotype was found many times. The chain employs TRBV3-1 and TRBJ1-1; the D gene is possibly TRBD1 (6 bases). The CDR3 has 14 residues. Germline loops: CDR1 LGHDT, CDR2 YNNKEL (reference sequence). V lost 6 bases to trimming and J lost 11 bases, with 22 bases between them. CDR3 sequence: CASSHPGAGIEAFF. DNA of the CDR3: TGTGCCAGCAGTCACCCAGGGGCCGGTATCGAGGCTTTCTTT.

This clonotype has only one observation. This clone may be a read error of a much larger clone one base away. This chain uses TRBV7-9 with TRBJ1-1; the match to TRBD1 covers 9 bases. The CDR3 loop spans 16 amino acids. Germline loops: CDR1 SEHNR, CDR2 FQNEAQ (reference sequence). The CDR3 bases are TGTACCAGCAGCCCCCGGACAGGGGTTTTGGGTACTGAAGCTTTCTTT. This gives the protein CTSSPRTGVLGTEAFF.

This clonotype was counted between two and nine times. V and J are TRBV18 and TRBJ2-2; TRBD2 might be the D (5 bases). CDR3 length equals 16 residues. Germline CDR1 KGHSH, CDR2 LQKENI. V lost 3 bases and J lost 0, with 11 bases in between. This CDR3 is CASSPLTTSNTGELFF. CDR3 DNA: TGTGCCAGCTCACCCCTGACTACTTCGAACACCGGGGAGCTGTTTTTT.

This clonotype turned up a few times. The rearrangement joins TRBV7-9 to TRBJ2-7, with D possibly TRBD1 on 5 matching bases. Germline V CDR1 and CDR2: SEHNR, FQNEAQ (reference sequence). The CDR3 extends over 15 amino acids. Trimming removed 1 base at V and 2 bases at J, with 12 bases between. The CDR3 loop is CASSLVGRDTYEQYF. The CDR3 coding sequence is TGTGCCAGCAGCTTAGTAGGCAGGGATACCTACGAGCAGTACTTC.

There are many counts of this clonotype. The chain is built from TRBV10-3 and TRBJ2-1; TRBD2 is a possible D gene (5 bases). This CDR3 is 17 amino acids long. The V end lost 3 bases, the J end lost 5 bases, and 20 bases lay between the germline ends. Per the germline V gene, CDR1 is ENHRY and CDR2 is SYGVKD. The CDR3 nucleotides read TGTGCCATCAGTGACCCCCTTGGCGGGTCCCCCCACAATGAGCAGTTCTTC. It is translated as CAISDPLGGSPHNEQFF.

This clonotype occurred a few times. The V and J genes are TRBV4-1 and TRBJ1-2, with TRBD1 matching 8 bases. V was pared by 1 base and J by 6 bases, with 4 bases of the junction left unmatched. The CDR3 has 14 amino acids. Per germline, CDR1 MGHRA and CDR2 YSYEKL. The DNA for the CDR3 is TGCGCCAGCAGCCAAGTGGTGACAGGGGATGGCTACACCTTC. Amino acids: CASSQVVTGDGYTF.

This clonotype came up many times. This CDR3 is CASSQVKTGANNSPLHF. The CDR3 DNA reads TGCGCCAGCAGCCAAGTCAAGACAGGGGCTAATAATTCACCCCTCCACTTT. The V call is TRBV4-1, the J call TRBJ1-6; TRBD1 aligns across 8 bases. The CDR3 is 17 amino acids. CDR1 and CDR2 (germline): MGHRA, YSYEKL. V shed 1 base and J 5 bases; nucleotides not matched to a gene: 7.

This clonotype was detected ten times or more. The chain uses TRBV18 and TRBJ1-5, with unresolved D. The CDR3 loop spans 15 amino acids. V was trimmed by 3 bases and J by 1 base, leaving 10 bases between them. Germline V lookup: CDR1 KGHSH, CDR2 LQKENI. The DNA for the CDR3 is TGTGCCAGCTCACCGTTGAGTGGGAGCAATCAGCCCCAGCATTTT. Translated: CASSPLSGSNQPQHF.

This clonotype has at least ten counts. The chain carries TRBV6-2 or TRBV6-3 and TRBJ2-5; the D is unclear. V was shortened by 6 bases and J by 5 bases, with 13 bases between the two germline ends. From germline, CDR1 is MNHEY and CDR2 SVGEGT. The CDR3 sequence is 13 residues long. CDR3 sequence (DNA): TGTGCCAGCAGACCGACAAGGGTGGAGACCCAGTACTTC. As protein: CASRPTRVETQYF.

This sequence joins TRBV29-1 and TRBJ2-7, with no clear D. The CDR3 length is 13 residues. V was pared by 2 bases and J by 2 bases, with 10 bases between. Germline V gene lookup returns CDR1 SQVTM and CDR2 ANQGSEA. CDR3 protein: CSVELGNPYEQYF. The DNA of the CDR3 is TGCAGCGTTGAATTAGGAAACCCCTACGAGCAGTACTTC.

The gene calls are TRBV20-1 and TRBJ1-1; D is unclear. Germline V CDR1 and CDR2: DFQATT, SNEGSKA (reference sequence). The CDR3 runs 10 residues. V lost 6 bases to trimming and J lost 8 bases, with 10 bases between them. The CDR3 region has the DNA TGCAGTGCGGCCCGGGAGGAAGCTTTCTTT. Translated: CSAAREEAFF.

This clonotype has ten or more counts. J is TRBJ2-7 and V is TRBV19, with 12 bases fitting TRBD2. CDR3 size: 15 residues. The germline CDR1 and CDR2 sequences are LNHDA and SQIVND (reference sequence). J was trimmed by 4 bases and V by 5 bases; bases with no gene match: 6. In DNA form, the CDR3 reads TGTGCCAGTAGTCGACTAGCGGGAGCTAGGTACGAGCAGTACTTC. Its translation: CASSRLAGARYEQYF.

The table lists this clonotype with many counts. The chain uses TRBV19 and TRBJ2-5; TRBD1 agrees at 9 bases. V lost 6 bases and J lost 5; bases outside the gene matches: 10. The CDR3 runs to 15 residues. Germline lookup yields CDR1 LNHDA and CDR2 SQIVND (reference sequence). CDR3: CASSAGTGSEETQYF. Written as DNA, the CDR3 is TGTGCCAGTAGCGCCGGGACAGGGAGCGAGGAGACCCAGTACTTC.

This clonotype was observed a handful of times. The rearrangement links TRBV7-9 to TRBJ2-7; the D gene is possibly TRBD1 (7 bases). Trimming took off 5 bases at V and 2 bases at J, with 13 bases between the two ends. This CDR3 is built from 14 residues. Germline CDR1 reads SEHNR; CDR2 reads FQNEAQ (reference sequence). The CDR3 coding sequence is TGTGCCAGCAGCCCGGCGGGGACAGCCTACGAGCAGTACTTC. It encodes CASSPAGTAYEQYF. The variable domain in full, with the rest retrieved from reference TRBV7-9 and TRBJ2-7, is DTGVSQNPRHKITKRGQNVTFRCDPISEHNRLYWYRQTLGQGPEFLTYFQNEAQLEKSRLLSDRFSAERPKGSFSTLEIQRTEQGDSAMYLCASSPAGTAYEQYFGPGTRLTVT.

The V call is TRBV29-1, the J call TRBJ2-7, with D perhaps matching TRBD2 (6 bases). CDR1 SQVTM and CDR2 ANQGSEA come from the germline V gene. With 3 bases removed from V and 4 bases from J, the gap between germline ends came to 22 bases. This CDR3 has 16 amino acids. CDR3 in amino acids: CSVEWELAGRPYEQYF. The CDR3 bases are TGCAGCGTTGAGTGGGAACTAGCAGGTCGGCCGTACGAGCAGTACTTC.

This clonotype was observed many times. This chain links TRBV5-1 with TRBJ2-5; TRBD1 or TRBD2 may be the D gene (5 bases each). The CDR3 totals 13 residues. Between the trimmed V and J ends, which lost 0 bases and 5 bases, there was a span of 8 bases. The germline gives CDR1 SGHRS, CDR2 YFSETQ. CDR3 bases: TGCGCCAGCAGCTTGGTCGGGACGGAGACCCAGTACTTC. Residues: CASSLVGTETQYF.

This clonotype was seen a few times. The chain is built from TRBV4-1 and TRBJ1-1; D is uncertain. The CDR3 spans 17 residues. Trimming took 1 base from V and 0 from J, leaving 15 bases between them. Germline CDR1 MGHRA, CDR2 YSYEKL. CDR3 amino acids: CASSQGLLREMNTEAFF. CDR3 in DNA: TGCGCCAGCAGCCAAGGGTTGTTGAGGGAGATGAACACTGAAGCTTTCTTT.

The sample holds many counts of this clonotype. CDR3 amino acids: CASSKGLAGGDTQYF. CDR3 nucleotide sequence: TGTGCCAGCAGCAAGGGACTAGCGGGGGGGGATACGCAGTATTTT. V gene TRBV7-9 combines with J gene TRBJ2-3; 16 bases are a match to TRBD2. The CDR3 loop spans 15 amino acids. The V gene's germline CDR1 is SEHNR and CDR2 FQNEAQ (reference sequence). V was pared by 5 bases and J by 6 bases, with 2 bases of the junction left unmatched.

This clonotype occurred many times. This chain connects TRBV11-2 to TRBJ2-7; D is possibly TRBD2 (6 bases). The CDR3 has 13 amino acids. Germline values: CDR1 SGHAT, CDR2 FQNNGV. Deletions cut 3 bases from V and 3 bases from J, with 9 bases between. Here the CDR3 reads CASSFISGYEQYF. The DNA for the CDR3 is TGTGCCAGCAGCTTCATTAGCGGCTACGAGCAGTACTTC.

This clonotype was detected ten times or more. DNA for the CDR3: TGTGCCAGCAGTTCGATCGGACCCTCCGTTTTGGAATACACCTTC. Translated: CASSSIGPSVLEYTF. The J gene is TRBJ1-2, the V gene TRBV27; unclear D gene. Germline lookup yields CDR1 MNHEY and CDR2 SMNVEV (reference sequence). Trimming removed 4 bases at V and 11 bases at J, with 23 bases between. The CDR3 length is 15 residues.